The rows below give T cell receptor beta chains drawn from one sample of a study of identical twins. In TCRdb, the 5' RACE reads were re-called with MiXCR into one record per CDR3 protein. The profile shows 1.5 million to 2 million distinct CDR3 sequences, around a third of them singletons. The specimen was cord blood. These receptors all come from a newborn girl in good health. CDR3s include the opening cysteine and the closing phenylalanine or tryptophan. The order of the fields is J gene, CDR3 length, V gene, clone size, D gene, CDR3 DNA, CDR3 protein. A D gene is named only where the DNA matches it firmly. Only part of the rows carry a size: once, few, many, or a class if the clone is expanded.

TRBJ1-4 | 10 | TRBV12-3/TRBV12-4 | - | - | TGTGCCAGCAGTGGGCGGAAACTGTTTTTT | CASSGRKLFF
TRBJ1-2 | 14 | TRBV29-1 | - | TRBD1 | TGCAGCGTTGAACCTCCAGGGGGGGGCTATGGCTACACCTTC | CSVEPPGGGYGYTF
TRBJ2-7 | 14 | TRBV9 | many | - | TGTGCCAGCAGCGCCCGGGACGGGAACTACGAGCAGTACTTC | CASSARDGNYEQYF
TRBJ2-7 | 15 | TRBV9 | - | TRBD2 | TGTGCCAGCAGCGTAGGACTAGCGGGGGCCTACGAGCAGTCCTTC | CASSVGLAGAYEQSF
TRBJ2-5 | 16 | TRBV9 | - | TRBD2 | TGTGCCAGCAGCGTAGCTAGCGGGGGCCACCAAGAGACCCAGTACTTC | CASSVASGGHQETQYF
TRBJ2-5 | 16 | TRBV20-1 | few | TRBD2 | TGCAGTGCTAGGCGACTAGCGGGAGGGCCGGGGGAGACCCAGTACTTC | CSARRLAGGPGETQYF
TRBJ2-7 | 12 | TRBV29-1 | - | - | TGCAGCGTTGCCCCCCGGGCCAATGAGCAGTACTTC | CSVAPRANEQYF
TRBJ2-3 | 13 | TRBV5-4 | - | - | TGTGCCAGCAGCCCCAAGGGCACAGATACGCAGTATTTT | CASSPKGTDTQYF
TRBJ2-5 | 16 | TRBV12-3/TRBV12-4 | - | TRBD2 | TGTGCCAGCAGTTTTTGGCTAGCGGGATACCAAGAGACCCAGTACTTC | CASSFWLAGYQETQYF
TRBJ2-7 | 13 | TRBV6-6 | - | TRBD1 | TGTGCCAGCACCGGACAGGGTTCTCCGCCTCAGTACTTC | CASTGQGSPPQYF
TRBJ2-3 | 13 | TRBV20-1 | - | TRBD2 | TGCAGTGCTGGCGGGGGGACCACAGATACGCAGTATTTT | CSAGGGTTDTQYF
TRBJ2-2 | 21 | TRBV27 | - | TRBD2 | TGTGCCAGCAGTACCGGGACACCTGTGACTAGCGGGAGGGCCGGGACCGGGGAGCTGTTTTTT | CASSTGTPVTSGRAGTGELFF
TRBJ2-3 | 15 | TRBV7-8 | few | - | TGTGCCAGCACCTCCCAGGGAAGGGGCACAGATACGCAGTATTTT | CASTSQGRGTDTQYF
TRBJ2-1 | 13 | TRBV6-2/TRBV6-3 | few | TRBD2 | TGTGCCAGCGGGACTAGGGGATACAATGAGCAGTTCTTC | CASGTRGYNEQFF
TRBJ2-1 | 16 | TRBV4-1 | few | - | TGCGCCAGCAGCCTATCCCGGTGGACAGTCAACAATGAGCAGTTCTTC | CASSLSRWTVNNEQFF
TRBJ2-3 | 16 | TRBV7-2 | - | TRBD2 | TGTGCCAGCAGCTTAGGGACTAGTTCGGTCACAGATACGCAGTATTTT | CASSLGTSSVTDTQYF
TRBJ2-5 | 16 | TRBV6-1 | - | TRBD2 | TGTGCCAGCAGTGAAATCGGGGGGAGGATAAAAGAGACCCAGTACTTC | CASSEIGGRIKETQYF
TRBJ2-7 | 16 | TRBV27 | - | TRBD2 | TGTGCCAGCAGTTTTGCTAGCGGGAGGGCCCACTACGAGCAGTACTTC | CASSFASGRAHYEQYF
TRBJ2-7 | 16 | TRBV5-1 | - | TRBD1 | TGCGCCAGCAGCTTGATACCAGGGGGCGCCGGGTACGAGCAGTACTTC | CASSLIPGGAGYEQYF
TRBJ2-1 | 15 | TRBV28 | - | - | TGTGCCAACAGCGCTTATCCGGACTACTACAATGAGCAGTTCTTC | CANSAYPDYYNEQFF
TRBJ2-1 | 17 | TRBV7-9 | - | - | TGTGCCAGCAGCCCCCACTGGCGGACGAGCTCCTACAATGAGCAGTTCTTC | CASSPHWRTSSYNEQFF
TRBJ1-1 | 13 | TRBV5-1 | - | - | TGCGCCAGCAGCTTGGGGGGGGCCTCGAAAGCTTTCTTT | CASSLGGASKAFF
TRBJ2-3 | 17 | TRBV4-1 | few | - | TGCGCCAGCAGCCCTCGATGGGCAGCCGAGGGGACAGATACGCAGTATTTT | CASSPRWAAEGTDTQYF
TRBJ1-1 | 15 | TRBV6-1 | - | - | TGTGCCAGCAGTGCCCCCGGACGGGTGACGGCTGAAGCTTTCTTT | CASSAPGRVTAEAFF
TRBJ2-3 | 14 | TRBV3-1 | few | - | TGTGCCAGCAGCTCCCGGGGACGGGGAGATACGCAGTATTTT | CASSSRGRGDTQYF
TRBJ2-1 | 13 | TRBV6-6 | few | - | TGTGCCAGCAGTTATGCTGGCAACAATGAGCAGTTCTTC | CASSYAGNNEQFF
TRBJ2-1 | 12 | TRBV5-6 | - | - | TGTGCCAGCAGCTTGTCCCCTAGCGAGCAGTTCTTC | CASSLSPSEQFF
TRBJ2-7 | 14 | TRBV6-1 | few | TRBD2 | TGTGCCAGCAGAGCTAGCGGGAGGACCCACGAGCAGTACTTC | CASRASGRTHEQYF
TRBJ2-2 | 16 | TRBV20-1 | few | TRBD2 | TGCAGTGCTAGAGATCGCCTAGCGGGTAACACCGGGGAGCTGTTTTTT | CSARDRLAGNTGELFF
TRBJ1-2 | 13 | TRBV10-3 | many | - | TGTGCCACTGCAGGGGCGCGTATTGGTGGCTACACCTTC | CATAGARIGGYTF
TRBJ2-1 | 17 | TRBV20-1 | - | TRBD2 | TGCAGTGCTAGAGATTCCAGCGGGAGACTTTCCTACAATGAGCAGTTCTTC | CSARDSSGRLSYNEQFF
TRBJ2-1 | 15 | TRBV28 | - | - | TGTGCCTGCAGGCCTGGGCCGACCTCTTTCAATGAGCAGTTCTTC | CACRPGPTSFNEQFF
TRBJ1-1 | 12 | TRBV4-1 | many | - | TGCGCCAGCAGATCGGTGAACACTGAAGCTTTCTTT | CASRSVNTEAFF
TRBJ2-3 | 19 | TRBV5-6 | few | TRBD2 | TGTGCCAGCAGCTTGGCCTTAACGTCTCTAGCGGCCCTCACAGATACGCAGTATTTT | CASSLALTSLAALTDTQYF
TRBJ1-5 | 15 | TRBV5-5 | - | - | TGTGCCAGCAGCTTTGCTAGTCATAGCAATCAGCCCCAGCATTTT | CASSFASHSNQPQHF
TRBJ2-1 | 13 | TRBV11-2 | many | TRBD1 | TGTGCCAGCAGCTTAGGGACAGGGTATGAGCAGTTCTTC | CASSLGTGYEQFF
TRBJ1-2 | 15 | TRBV12-3/TRBV12-4 | many | TRBD1 | TGTGCCAGCAGTTTGCAGGGGGCGCCTAACTATGGCTACACCTTC | CASSLQGAPNYGYTF
TRBJ2-3 | 16 | TRBV6-2/TRBV6-3 | - | - | TGTGCCAGCAGTCCGCGACTGGGACTCAACACAGATACGCAGTATTTT | CASSPRLGLNTDTQYF
TRBJ2-7 | 14 | TRBV5-1 | many | - | TGCGCCAGCAGCCCCTGGGGAGAATCCTACGAGCAGTACTTC | CASSPWGESYEQYF
TRBJ1-4 | 13 | TRBV7-2 | - | - | TGTGCCAGCGGCCGGGCCCCTAATGAAAAACTGTTTTTT | CASGRAPNEKLFF
TRBJ2-7 | 14 | TRBV13 | few | - | TGTGCCAGCAGCTCCAGGGGAAAATCCTACGAGCAGTACTTC | CASSSRGKSYEQYF
TRBJ1-2 | 12 | TRBV29-1 | - | - | TGCAGCGTTGATCGGGTTAACTATGGCTACACCTTC | CSVDRVNYGYTF